Below are 10 T cell receptor beta chains sequenced from a single sample in a study of human T cells and chemical hapten exposure. TCRdb processed the RACE reads anew with MiXCR; each CDR3 protein has one entry. The repertoire includes 75,000 to 90,000 distinct CDR3 sequences, approximately 10% of them detected once, and about 3.5% sits in the top ten. Regarding time point: patch test 1, 2 weeks after DPC sensitization. The treatment was: therapeutic diphenylcyclopropenone sensitization with weekly scalp DPC. Here the sequenced sample was whole blood, taken in connection with sensitization to the hapten diphenylcyclopropenone (DPC). The receptors shown here come from a woman aged 60-75 years with alopecia areata. Some clones in this sample may be carry-over from other donors' samples.

The chain carries TRBV18 and TRBJ1-1; D not certain. Per the germline V gene, CDR1 is KGHSH and CDR2 is LQKENI. The CDR3 extends over 12 amino acids. V dropped 1 base and J dropped 7 bases, with 7 bases sitting between them. CDR3 sequence (DNA): TGTGCCAGCTCACCACAAAACCTTGAAGCTTTCTTT. This gives the protein CASSPQNLEAFF.

This clonotype has at least ten counts. J is TRBJ1-2 and V is TRBV7-8; 9 bases match TRBD1. J gave up 2 bases and V 4 bases, and 2 bases lay outside the gene matches. The germline V gene has CDR1 SGHVS and CDR2 FQNEAQ. The CDR3 contains 14 residues. The CDR3 DNA sequence: TGTGCCAGCAGCTCGGGACAGGGAAACTATGGCTACACCTTC. Translating gives CASSSGQGNYGYTF.

This clonotype was found a few times. This chain uses TRBV5-1 with TRBJ2-7, with D unresolved. The germline V gene has CDR1 SGHRS and CDR2 YFSETQ. Deletions cut 2 bases from V and 3 bases from J, with 12 bases between. The length of the CDR3 is 14 residues. CDR3 DNA sequence: TGCGCCAGCAGCTTCCAGGAAACGAACTACGAGCAGTACTTC. As protein: CASSFQETNYEQYF.

The chain employs TRBV27 and TRBJ1-3, with 7 bases identical to TRBD1. The CDR3 is 13 amino acids. V lost 4 bases, J lost 6 bases, and 3 bases stayed unmatched. CDR1 and CDR2 from the germline V gene are MNHEY and SMNVEV (reference sequence). CDR3 sequence reads: CASSSTGTNTIYF. CDR3 in DNA: TGTGCCAGCAGTTCGACAGGGACAAACACCATATATTTT.

The sample holds a few counts of this clonotype. The chain joins TRBV12-3 or TRBV12-4 to TRBJ1-2; 10 bases match TRBD1. The CDR3 consists of 14 residues. The junction had 1 base not matched to a gene; V was cut back by 4 bases and J by 2 bases. CDR3 amino acids: CASSWTGGNYGYTF. The CDR3 DNA sequence: TGTGCCAGCAGTTGGACAGGGGGAAACTATGGCTACACCTTC.

This clonotype was recorded a few times. The chain carries TRBV7-6 and TRBJ2-7; TRBD1 matches at 11 bases. Trimming removed 5 bases from V and 6 bases from J; junction bases left unmatched: 6. The CDR3 runs to 14 residues. From germline, CDR1 is SGHVS and CDR2 FNYEAQ. CDR3 amino acids: CASSEGTGGAEQYF. CDR3 bases: TGTGCCAGCAGCGAAGGGACAGGGGGAGCCGAGCAGTACTTC.

This clonotype appeared many times. The chain is built from TRBV18 and TRBJ1-1; 7 bases agree with TRBD1. Germline V gene lookup returns CDR1 KGHSH and CDR2 LQKENI. The J segment lost 3 bases and the V segment lost 6 bases, leaving 10 bases of the junction unmatched. The CDR3 is 15 residues long. This chain's CDR3 is CASSPQTGRDTEAFF. The CDR3 DNA follows: TGTGCCAGCTCGCCGCAGACAGGGAGAGACACTGAAGCTTTCTTT.

This chain joins TRBV20-1 and TRBJ2-3, with 11 nucleotides matching TRBD2. Germline-derived CDR1 and CDR2 are DFQATT and SNEGSKA (reference sequence). CDR3 length: 14 amino acids. The V segment lost 6 bases and the J segment 5 bases; nucleotides outside the gene matches: 7. CDR3 sequence: CSARLAGPKDTQYF. The CDR3 nucleotides are TGCAGTGCAAGACTAGCGGGGCCGAAAGATACGCAGTATTTT.

CDR3 nucleotides: TGTGCCAGCAGACAAAGCTGGTCCGGGGAGCTGTTTTTT. It translates to CASRQSWSGELFF. The chain employs TRBV2 and TRBJ2-2, with no clear D. V lost 6 bases, J lost 6 bases, and 11 bases lay in between. The CDR3 sequence is 13 residues long. Germline V gene sequence: CDR1 SNHLY, CDR2 FYNNEI.

This chain joins TRBV20-1 and TRBJ1-4; unclear D gene. Germline CDR1 DFQATT, CDR2 SNEGSKA (reference sequence). V lost 5 bases to trimming and J lost 6 bases, with 13 bases between them. The CDR3 is 13 residues long. CDR3 sequence: CSAPAGRHEKLFF. CDR3 sequence (DNA): TGCAGTGCTCCGGCGGGGAGGCATGAAAAACTGTTTTTT.